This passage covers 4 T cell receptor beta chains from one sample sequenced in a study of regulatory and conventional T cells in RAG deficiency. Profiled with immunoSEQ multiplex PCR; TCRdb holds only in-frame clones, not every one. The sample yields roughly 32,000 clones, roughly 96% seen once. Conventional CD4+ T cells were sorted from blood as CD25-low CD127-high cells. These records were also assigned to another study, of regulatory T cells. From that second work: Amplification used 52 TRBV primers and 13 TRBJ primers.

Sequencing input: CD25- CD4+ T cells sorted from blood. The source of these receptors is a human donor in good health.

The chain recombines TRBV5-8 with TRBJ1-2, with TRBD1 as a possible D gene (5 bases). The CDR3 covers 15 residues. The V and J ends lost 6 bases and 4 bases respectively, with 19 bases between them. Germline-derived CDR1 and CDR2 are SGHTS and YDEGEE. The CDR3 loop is CASTNLRGTRYGYTF. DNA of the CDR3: TGTGCCAGCACCAACCTCCGGGGGACGCGCTATGGCTACACCTTC.

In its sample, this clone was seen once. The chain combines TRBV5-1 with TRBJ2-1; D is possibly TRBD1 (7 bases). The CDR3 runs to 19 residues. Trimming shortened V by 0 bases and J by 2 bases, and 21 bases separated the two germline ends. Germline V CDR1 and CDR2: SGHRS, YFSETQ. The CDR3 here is CASSLGDRGGSSPYNEQFF. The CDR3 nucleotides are TGCGCCAGCAGCTTGGGGGACAGAGGGGGGTCAAGCCCCTACAATGAGCAGTTCTTC.

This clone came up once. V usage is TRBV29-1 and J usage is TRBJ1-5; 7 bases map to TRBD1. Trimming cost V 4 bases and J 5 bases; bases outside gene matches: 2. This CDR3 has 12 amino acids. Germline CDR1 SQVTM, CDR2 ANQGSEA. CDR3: CSVGQGDQPQHF. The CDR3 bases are TGCAGCGTTGGGCAGGGGGATCAGCCCCAGCATTTT.

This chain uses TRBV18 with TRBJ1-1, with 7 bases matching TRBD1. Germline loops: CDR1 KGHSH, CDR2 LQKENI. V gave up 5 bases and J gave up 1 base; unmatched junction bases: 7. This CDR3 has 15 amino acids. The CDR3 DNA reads TGTGCCAGCTCAGCGACAGGGACTAGGAACACTGAAGCTTTCTTT. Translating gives CASSATGTRNTEAFF.